The 9 T cell receptor beta chains listed next were all sequenced from one sample in a study of response to subunit inactivated influenza vaccine. In TCRdb, the RT-PCR reads were re-called with MiXCR into one record per CDR3 protein. There are about 520,000 distinct CDR3 sequences in the sample; 6% to 9% occur only once, and less than 15% lies in the top ten. The input for sequencing was PBMCs from blood, taken less than 30 months after vaccination. The receptors were sampled from a man between 50 and 70 years old who received an inactivated influenza vaccine.

This clonotype has a count of ten or more. The J gene is TRBJ2-5, the V gene TRBV29-1, with no clear D. This CDR3 comprises 12 residues. The V end lost 6 bases, the J end lost 0 bases, and 8 bases lay between the germline ends. CDR1 and CDR2 from the germline V gene are SQVTM and ANQGSEA. The CDR3 nucleotides are TGCAGCGTGTCCCACAACCAAGAGACCCAGTACTTC. Amino acids: CSVSHNQETQYF.

Only a few counts were recorded for this clonotype. The gene calls are TRBV5-6 and TRBJ2-1; possibly TRBD1 or TRBD2 for D (5 bases each). This CDR3 spans 16 amino acids. V dropped 5 bases and J dropped 0 bases, with 15 bases sitting between them. Germline CDR1 reads SGHDT; CDR2 reads YYEEEE. CDR3 bases: TGTGCCAGCAGTGAATACGGGACGGACTCCTACAATGAGCAGTTCTTC. Its translation: CASSEYGTDSYNEQFF.

This clonotype was observed a few times. J is TRBJ2-2 and V is TRBV11-2; no clear D. Germline CDR1 SGHAT, CDR2 FQNNGV. V was clipped by 0 bases and J by 4 bases, with 18 bases between them. The CDR3 extends over 18 amino acids. For the CDR3, the DNA is TGTGCCAGCAGCTTAGATCCCCCCTTAGGGATCGGCACCGGGGAGCTGTTTTTT. Protein sequence: CASSLDPPLGIGTGELFF.

This chain uses TRBV20-1 with TRBJ2-1; 11 nucleotides match TRBD1. CDR3 length: 15 amino acids. V lost 3 bases, J lost 3 bases, and 4 bases stayed unmatched. The germline V gene has CDR1 DFQATT and CDR2 SNEGSKA (reference sequence). The CDR3 DNA is TGCAGTGCTAGGGTGGGGACAGGGGGCTACAATGAGCAGTTCTTC. Translated, it gives CSARVGTGGYNEQFF.

The gene calls are TRBV12-3 or TRBV12-4 and TRBJ2-1; D is perhaps TRBD2 (6 bases). V was pared by 4 bases and J by 4 bases, with 17 bases between. The CDR3 has 16 residues. The DNA for the CDR3 is TGTGCCAGCAGTTCCTTGGTCGGGAGTTCGTACAATGAGCAGTTCTTC. Translating gives CASSSLVGSSYNEQFF.

The rearrangement joins TRBV12-3 or TRBV12-4 to TRBJ2-1, with TRBD2 matching over 10 bases. J lost 7 bases, V lost 6 bases, and 9 bases had no gene match. The CDR3 length is 15 residues. The CDR3 DNA is TGTGCCAGCAGCCTTAGGGCACTAGCGGGAAATGAGCAGTTCTTC. Amino acids: CASSLRALAGNEQFF.

The gene calls are TRBV20-1 and TRBJ2-5; TRBD2 matches at 7 bases. CDR3 length: 14 residues. The junction had 6 bases not matched to a gene; V was cut back by 1 base and J by 4 bases. Germline-derived CDR1 and CDR2 are DFQATT and SNEGSKA (reference sequence). The DNA for the CDR3 is TGCAGTGCTAGAGGAGACCCGGGAGGAGAGACCCAGTACTTC. Translation: CSARGDPGGETQYF.

The V gene is TRBV28, the J gene TRBJ2-1, with D possibly TRBD2 on 6 matching bases. Between the trimmed V and J ends, which lost 5 bases and 1 base, there was a span of 12 bases. The CDR3 contains 15 residues. Germline V CDR1 and CDR2: MDHEN, SYDVKM. The CDR3 coding sequence is TGTGCCAGCAGTCCGGTAGCGGCATCCTACAATGAGCAGTTCTTC. Amino acid sequence: CASSPVAASYNEQFF.

The rearrangement links TRBV5-5 to TRBJ1-2; 7 bases fit TRBD1. Germline assignment: CDR1 SGHKS and CDR2 YYEKEE (reference sequence). The V and J ends lost 1 base and 6 bases, in that order; junction bases with no gene match: 12. CDR3 length equals 16 residues. CDR3 protein: CASSLTTTGPQDGYTF. The CDR3 DNA reads TGTGCCAGCAGCTTGACTACGACAGGGCCGCAGGATGGCTACACCTTC.